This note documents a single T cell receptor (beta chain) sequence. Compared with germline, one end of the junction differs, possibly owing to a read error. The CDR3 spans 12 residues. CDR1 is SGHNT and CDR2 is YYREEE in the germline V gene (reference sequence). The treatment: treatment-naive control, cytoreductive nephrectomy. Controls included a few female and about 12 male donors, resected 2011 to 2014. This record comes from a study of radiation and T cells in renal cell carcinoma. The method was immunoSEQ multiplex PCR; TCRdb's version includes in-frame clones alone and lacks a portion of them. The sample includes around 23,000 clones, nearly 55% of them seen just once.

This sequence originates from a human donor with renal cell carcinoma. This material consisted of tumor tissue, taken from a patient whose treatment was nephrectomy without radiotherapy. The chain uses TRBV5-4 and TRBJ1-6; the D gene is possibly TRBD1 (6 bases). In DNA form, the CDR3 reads TGCGCCAGCGGAACAGGGAATTCACCCCTCCACTTT. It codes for CASGTGNSPLHF.